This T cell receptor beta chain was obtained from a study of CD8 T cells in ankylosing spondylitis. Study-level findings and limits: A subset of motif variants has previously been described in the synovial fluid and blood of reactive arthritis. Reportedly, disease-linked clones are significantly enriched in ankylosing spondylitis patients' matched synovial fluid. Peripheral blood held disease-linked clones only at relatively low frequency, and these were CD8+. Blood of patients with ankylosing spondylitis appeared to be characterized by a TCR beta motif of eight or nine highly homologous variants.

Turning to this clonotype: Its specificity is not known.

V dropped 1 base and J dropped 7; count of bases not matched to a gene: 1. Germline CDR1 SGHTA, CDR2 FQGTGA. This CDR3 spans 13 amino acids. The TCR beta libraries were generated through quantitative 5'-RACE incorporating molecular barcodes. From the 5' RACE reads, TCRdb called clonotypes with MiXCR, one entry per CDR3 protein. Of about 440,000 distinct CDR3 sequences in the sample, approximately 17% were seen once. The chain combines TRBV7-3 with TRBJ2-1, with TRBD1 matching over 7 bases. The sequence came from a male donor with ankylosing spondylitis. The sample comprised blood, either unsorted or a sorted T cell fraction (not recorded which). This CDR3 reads CASSLNRGNEQFF. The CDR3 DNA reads TGTGCCAGCAGCTTAAACAGGGGAAATGAGCAGTTCTTC.